This is a list of T cell receptor beta chains from one sample in a study of blood T cell repertoires in COVID-19. The repertoire was sequenced with immunoSEQ multiplex PCR; TCRdb's copy has only in-frame clones and lacks some. The sample has under 300,000 clones, around 86% seen once. Sequencing used peripheral blood. All receptors come from a human donor in a cohort sampled during active COVID-19. Both conserved end residues are part of each CDR3. Each record gives: clone size, J gene, D gene, V gene, CDR3 DNA, CDR3 protein. The D gene is left open where the match is weak. Clone size is given for some rows only: seen once, a few or many times, or a class if the clone is expanded.

>-|TRBJ1-6|-|TRBV7-2
TGTGCCAGCAGCTTACAGGGAACAAATAATTCACCCCTCCACTTT
CASSLQGTNNSPLHF
>-|TRBJ2-1|TRBD1|TRBV18
TGTGCCAGCTCTCCCGGGACAGGGGGTCGGAATGAGCAGTTCTTC
CASSPGTGGRNEQFF
>few|TRBJ2-2|-|TRBV24-1
TGTGCCACCAGTGACCCGCTAACTCCTACCGGGGAGCTGTTTTTT
CATSDPLTPTGELFF
>-|TRBJ1-1|-|TRBV7-2
TGTGCCAGCAGCTCGGGTAAGGTAATGAACACTGAAGCTTTCTTT
CASSSGKVMNTEAFF
>-|TRBJ1-6|TRBD1|TRBV5-4
TGTGCCAGCAGCTCCGGACAGGGTGGTTCACCCCTCCACTTT
CASSSGQGGSPLHF
>-|TRBJ1-2|-|TRBV19
TGTGCCAGTAGTATCGCCACGACAGCTAACTATGGCTACACCTTC
CASSIATTANYGYTF
>-|TRBJ1-4|TRBD1|TRBV6-5
TGTGCCAGCGGCGGACAGGGTGAAACTAATGAAAAACTGTTTTTT
CASGGQGETNEKLFF
>-|TRBJ2-1|TRBD2|TRBV6-1
TGTGCCAGCAGTGGTACGGCGGGAGGCTCCTACAATGAGCAGTTCTTC
CASSGTAGGSYNEQFF
>-|TRBJ2-2|-|TRBV12-3/TRBV12-4
TGTGCCAGCAGGTCAGGAATGCCCGGGGAGCTGTTTTTT
CASRSGMPGELFF
>few|TRBJ1-1|TRBD1|TRBV5-4
TGTGCCAGCAGCACCCGACAGGGCCGTGAGGCTGAAGCTTTCTTT
CASSTRQGREAEAFF
>-|TRBJ1-2|-|TRBV27
TGTGCCAGCAGCTCCCAGGGTAGAGGCTACACCTTC
CASSSQGRGYTF
>-|TRBJ2-5|-|TRBV10-3
TGTGCCATCAGTGGGGACTCAAAAAGTCAAGAGACCCAGTACTTC
CAISGDSKSQETQYF
>-|TRBJ2-5|-|TRBV18
TGTGCCAGCTCACCAACAGGTGGAGAGACCCAGTACTTC
CASSPTGGETQYF
>once|TRBJ2-3|-|TRBV6-6
TGTGCCGGCACGCCAGGACTATCCTCCGGTACGCAGTATTTT
CAGTPGLSSGTQYF
>-|TRBJ1-3|-|TRBV12-3/TRBV12-4
TGTGCCAGCAGTTTTAGCTCTGGAAACACCATATATTTT
CASSFSSGNTIYF
>-|TRBJ2-1|-|TRBV18
TGTGCCAGCTCACGAACTTCACTAGCAGCCATCAATGAGCAGTTCTTC
CASSRTSLAAINEQFF
>-|TRBJ2-1|TRBD2|TRBV11-2
TGTGCCAGCAGCTTAGTTCCGGGAGGTAGCGGGAGGTTATACAATGAGCAGTTCTTC
CASSLVPGGSGRLYNEQFF
>-|TRBJ2-3|TRBD2|TRBV24-1
TGTGCCACCAGTTTAGCAGCGGGAGGGCCAGATACGCAGTATTTT
CATSLAAGGPDTQYF
>few|TRBJ1-6|TRBD1|TRBV28
TGTGCCAGCAGTGACAGGGGAGATAATTCACCCCTCCACTTT
CASSDRGDNSPLHF
>-|TRBJ2-3|-|TRBV6-5
TGTGCCAGCAGTTACTCGCGCGGGTTCACAGATACGCAGTATTTT
CASSYSRGFTDTQYF
>-|TRBJ2-5|TRBD2|TRBV4-1
TGCGCCAGCAACATGGCTAGCGGTGGGGAGACCCAGTACTTC
CASNMASGGETQYF
>-|TRBJ2-1|TRBD2|TRBV5-1
TGCGCCAGCAGCCCCGGGGGACTAGCGGATCACAATGAGCAGTTCTTC
CASSPGGLADHNEQFF
>-|TRBJ2-6|-|TRBV5-4
TGTGCCAGCAGTCCCCCCCCCAGGGCTGGGGCCAACGTCCTGACTTTC
CASSPPPRAGANVLTF
>few|TRBJ1-3|-|TRBV12-3/TRBV12-4
TGTGCCAGCAGTTCCCTCTCTGGAAACACCATATATTTT
CASSSLSGNTIYF
>-|TRBJ1-2|-|TRBV28
TGTGCCACTATTGAGCCTCCCTCCTATGGCTACACCTTC
CATIEPPSYGYTF
>-|TRBJ2-7|-|TRBV2
TGTGCCAGCGGCGGTAGGGGCTACGAGCAGTACTTC
CASGGRGYEQYF
>few|TRBJ1-1|TRBD1|TRBV28
TGTGCCAGCAGTTCCGGACAGGAAAGCAACACTGAAGCTTTCTTT
CASSSGQESNTEAFF
>-|TRBJ2-3|TRBD1|TRBV2
TGTGCCACCCGACAGGGGGCGCAAGATACGCAGTATTTT
CATRQGAQDTQYF
>-|TRBJ2-7|-|TRBV18
TGTGCCAGCTCCCTACAGGAGTACGAGCAGTACTTC
CASSLQEYEQYF
>once|TRBJ2-2|TRBD1|TRBV2
TGTGCCAGCAGGGGACAGTACACCGGGGAGCTGTTTTTT
CASRGQYTGELFF
>-|TRBJ1-4|TRBD1|TRBV19
TGTGCCAGGGACAGGGGGCGAGACGGACTGAGCGAAAAACTGTTTTTT
CARDRGRDGLSEKLFF
>-|TRBJ1-2|-|TRBV30
TGTGCCTGGAGTGTACCCGGGGTGACGTTATTC
CAWSVPGVTLF
>-|TRBJ2-5|-|TRBV4-1
TGCGCCAGCAGCCACGCGGAAGCGGATGAAGAGACCCAGTACTTC
CASSHAEADEETQYF